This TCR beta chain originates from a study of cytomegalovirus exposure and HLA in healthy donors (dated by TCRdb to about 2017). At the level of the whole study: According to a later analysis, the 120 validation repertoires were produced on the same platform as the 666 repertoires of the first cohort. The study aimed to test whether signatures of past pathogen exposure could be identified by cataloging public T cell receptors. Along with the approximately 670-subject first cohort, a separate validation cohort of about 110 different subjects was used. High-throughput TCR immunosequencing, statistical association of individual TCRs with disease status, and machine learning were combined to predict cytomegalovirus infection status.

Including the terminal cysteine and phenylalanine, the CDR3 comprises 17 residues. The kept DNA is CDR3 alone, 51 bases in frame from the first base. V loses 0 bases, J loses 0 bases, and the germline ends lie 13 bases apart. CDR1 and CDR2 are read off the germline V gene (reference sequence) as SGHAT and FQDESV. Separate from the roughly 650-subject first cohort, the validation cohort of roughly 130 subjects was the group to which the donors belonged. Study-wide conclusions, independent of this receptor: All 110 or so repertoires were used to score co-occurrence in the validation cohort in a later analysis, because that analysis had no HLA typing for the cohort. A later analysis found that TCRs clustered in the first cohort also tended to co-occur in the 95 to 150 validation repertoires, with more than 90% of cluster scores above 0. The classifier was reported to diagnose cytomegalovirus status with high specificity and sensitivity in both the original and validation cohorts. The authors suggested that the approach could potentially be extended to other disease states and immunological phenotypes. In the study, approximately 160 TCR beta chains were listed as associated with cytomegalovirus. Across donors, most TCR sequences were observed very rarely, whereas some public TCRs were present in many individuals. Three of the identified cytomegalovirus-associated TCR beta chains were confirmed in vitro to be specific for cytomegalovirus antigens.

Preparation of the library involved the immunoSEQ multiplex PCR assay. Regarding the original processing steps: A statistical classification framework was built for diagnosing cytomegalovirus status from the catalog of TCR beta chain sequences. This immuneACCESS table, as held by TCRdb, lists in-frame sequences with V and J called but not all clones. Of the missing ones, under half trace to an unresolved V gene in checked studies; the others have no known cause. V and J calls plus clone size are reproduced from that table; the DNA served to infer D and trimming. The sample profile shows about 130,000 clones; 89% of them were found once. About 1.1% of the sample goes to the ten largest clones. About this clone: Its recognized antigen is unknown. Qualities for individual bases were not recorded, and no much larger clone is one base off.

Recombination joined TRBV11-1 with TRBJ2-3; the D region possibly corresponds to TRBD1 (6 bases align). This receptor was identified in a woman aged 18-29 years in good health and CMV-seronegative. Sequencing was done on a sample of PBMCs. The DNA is TGTGCCAGCAGCTTAGCCCCGGACAGCCAAAGCACAGATACGCAGTATTTT. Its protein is CASSLAPDSQSTDTQYF.